Below, 7 T cell receptor beta chains from the same sample are listed, as sequenced in a study of blood T cell repertoires in COVID-19. Using immunoSEQ multiplex PCR, the repertoire was profiled, and TCRdb retains in-frame clones only, with some absent. Of some 160,000 clones in the sample, about four fifths were seen once. What was sequenced was peripheral blood. The receptors come from a woman in her seventies who had recovered from COVID-19.

V gene TRBV28 combines with J gene TRBJ2-7, with D possibly matching TRBD1 (7 bases). Germline CDR1 and CDR2: MDHEN and SYDVKM. CDR3 length equals 14 residues. The V end lost 7 bases, the J end lost 2 bases, and 15 bases lay between the germline ends. As DNA, the CDR3 is TGTGCCAGCACCCAGGGGGGAGCGACCTACGAGCAGTACTTC. It encodes CASTQGGATYEQYF.

CDR3 in amino acids: CASSVRGSYGYTF. The CDR3 DNA reads as TGTGCCAGCAGTGTTAGGGGTAGCTATGGCTACACCTTC. J is TRBJ1-2 and V is TRBV2, with D tentatively TRBD1 (5 bases). Germline V CDR1 and CDR2: SNHLY, FYNNEI. Trimming removed 4 bases at V and 4 bases at J, with 10 bases between. CDR3 length: 13 residues.

The count of this clone is one. The chain is built from TRBV24-1 and TRBJ1-1, with D maybe TRBD1 (5 bases). Trimming stripped 4 bases from V and 8 bases from J, with 19 bases between. The CDR3 has 15 residues. Germline V gene sequence: CDR1 KGHDR, CDR2 SFDVKD. The CDR3 reads CATSDPGLPAGEAFF. Here the CDR3 DNA reads TGTGCCACCAGTGACCCGGGACTTCCCGCCGGGGAAGCTTTCTTT.

V is TRBV28 and J is TRBJ1-1, with 10 bases matching TRBD1. The V gene's germline CDR1 is MDHEN and CDR2 SYDVKM. V lost 7 bases, J lost 0 bases, and 20 bases stayed unmatched. CDR3 length equals 20 residues. This chain's CDR3 is CASTKVPGQGFGPLNTEAFF. The CDR3 DNA follows: TGTGCCAGCACCAAAGTCCCGGGACAGGGGTTCGGGCCCCTGAACACTGAAGCTTTCTTT.

This sequence joins TRBV7-2 and TRBJ1-5; unclear D gene. With 2 bases removed from V and 5 bases from J, the gap between germline ends came to 7 bases. The length of the CDR3 is 13 residues. Per the germline V gene, CDR1 is SGHTA and CDR2 is FQGNSA. The CDR3 region is CASSLSTDQPQHF. CDR3 nucleotide sequence: TGTGCCAGCAGCTTAAGTACAGATCAGCCCCAGCATTTT.

The chain combines TRBV9 with TRBJ2-1; weak D call: TRBD1 (7 bases). Germline assignment: CDR1 SGDLS and CDR2 YYNGEE. The ends were cut back, 9 bases at V and 3 bases at J, with 22 bases in the middle. This CDR3 has 16 amino acids. The DNA for the CDR3 is TGTGCCAACAAGTATGGGAGGACAGGCGACTACAATGAGCAGTTCTTC. Translated: CANKYGRTGDYNEQFF.

The CDR3 bases are TGTGCCAGCAGCTTGGCCTCAGGGACAGGGGTTGCGAACACCGGGGAGCTGTTTTTT. Translation: CASSLASGTGVANTGELFF. The chain uses TRBV5-4 and TRBJ2-2; 10 bases match TRBD1. The ends lost 0 bases at V and 0 bases at J; junction bases unmatched: 8. In germline, CDR1 is SGHNT, CDR2 YYREEE (reference sequence). There are 19 residues in the CDR3.